Following are 15 T cell receptor beta chains from one sample sequenced in a study of control samples from healthy donors and cancer patients. Using immunoSEQ multiplex PCR, the repertoire was profiled, and TCRdb retains in-frame clones only, with some absent. Of about 84,000 clones in the sample, about 79% were seen once. Input material: PBMCs. These receptors all come from a man aged 55 to 70 with head and neck cancer.

The J gene is TRBJ2-5, the V gene TRBV18; D gene unclear. The CDR3 loop spans 12 amino acids. The V gene's germline CDR1 is KGHSH and CDR2 LQKENI. The V end was cut by 4 bases, the J end by 4 bases, with 7 bases between. The CDR3 protein is CASSLEGETQYF. The CDR3 DNA is TGTGCCAGCTCACTTGAAGGAGAGACCCAGTACTTC. The full variable domain, completed using reference TRBV18 and TRBJ2-5, is NAGVMQNPRHLVRRRGQEARLRCSPMKGHSHVYWYRQLPEEGLKFMVYLQKENIIDESGMPKERFSAEFPKEGPSILRIQQVVRGDSAAYFCASSLEGETQYFGPGTRLLVL.

The table lists this clone with a count of one. The chain combines TRBV2 with TRBJ1-5; D not resolved. V lost 7 bases and J lost 4, with 11 bases in between. CDR3 length: 13 amino acids. CDR1 is SNHLY and CDR2 is FYNNEI in the germline V gene. The CDR3 nucleotides read TGTGCCAGCAACACCCTTAATAATCAGCCCCAGCATTTT. This translates into CASNTLNNQPQHF.

The chain joins TRBV28 to TRBJ1-2; weak D call: TRBD1 (5 bases). V dropped 3 bases and J dropped 6 bases, with 14 bases sitting between them. The germline V gene encodes CDR1 MDHEN and CDR2 SYDVKM. The CDR3 is 14 residues long. The CDR3 loop is CASSFGRSRDGYTF. CDR3 in DNA: TGTGCCAGCAGTTTTGGAAGAAGCAGGGATGGCTACACCTTC.

V usage is TRBV14 and J usage is TRBJ2-6; D possibly matches TRBD1 or TRBD2 (6 bases each). In germline, CDR1 is SGHDN, CDR2 FVKESK. The CDR3 spans 17 residues. The germline V and J ends were trimmed by 0 bases and 1 base, with 10 bases remaining between them. The CDR3 region has the DNA TGTGCCAGCAGCCAAGAAAGGGGGGAATCTGGGGCCAACGTCCTGACTTTC. Its translation: CASSQERGESGANVLTF.

V and J are TRBV3-1 (or the pseudogene TRBV3-2) and TRBJ2-3, with TRBD2 as a possible D gene (5 bases). The germline V gene encodes CDR1 LGHDT and CDR2 YNNKEL (reference sequence). The CDR3 runs 14 residues. V lost 4 bases to trimming and J lost 0 bases, with 8 bases between them. CDR3 sequence: CASSRWESTDTQYF. CDR3 DNA sequence: TGTGCCAGCAGCCGGTGGGAGAGCACAGATACGCAGTATTTT.

This clone has only one observation. The chain couples TRBV9 to TRBJ2-3; 12 nucleotides agree with TRBD2. V was clipped by 4 bases and J by 1 base; unmatched bases: 13. The CDR3 is 19 amino acids. Germline-derived CDR1 and CDR2 are SGDLS and YYNGEE. The CDR3 reads CASSPRPALAGGGTDTQYF. The CDR3 DNA sequence: TGTGCCAGCAGCCCTCGACCAGCCCTAGCGGGAGGGGGCACAGATACGCAGTATTTT.

The gene calls are TRBV28 and TRBJ2-1; 8 bases agree with TRBD1. The CDR3 covers 15 residues. From germline, CDR1 is MDHEN and CDR2 SYDVKM. Germline trimming cut 4 bases from V and 0 bases from J; bases unmatched to any gene: 2. The chain's CDR3 is CASSSQGASYNEQFF. The CDR3 bases are TGTGCCAGCAGTTCCCAGGGGGCCTCCTACAATGAGCAGTTCTTC.

This clone has only one observation. The chain recombines TRBV28 with TRBJ2-1; 9 nucleotides line up with TRBD2. After removal of 5 bases from V and 7 bases from J, the junction contained 12 bases not matched to a gene. Germline V gene data show CDR1 as MDHEN and CDR2 as SYDVKM. The CDR3 sequence is 16 residues long. The CDR3: CASSPPQLAGGNEQFF. The DNA of the CDR3 is TGTGCCAGCAGTCCCCCCCAACTAGCGGGTGGAAATGAGCAGTTCTTC.

This chain links TRBV21-1 with TRBJ2-1. TRBV21-1 is designated a pseudogene. The length of the CDR3 is 15 residues. In DNA, the CDR3 is TGTGCCAGCAGCAATCACCACGACGTCTACAATGAGCAGTTCTTC. Residues: CASSNHHDVYNEQFF.

The chain has TRBV7-8 and TRBJ2-7, with 10 bases identical to TRBD2. The CDR3 consists of 15 residues. Germline trimming cut 1 base from V and 2 bases from J; bases unmatched to any gene: 2. The germline V gene has CDR1 SGHVS and CDR2 FQNEAQ. CDR3 nucleotide sequence: TGTGCCAGCAGCTTAGGGACTAGCGGACCCTACGAGCAGTACTTC. The encoded protein is CASSLGTSGPYEQYF.

V gene TRBV3-1 (or the pseudogene TRBV3-2) combines with J gene TRBJ1-1; 10 bases agree with TRBD1. Germline V gives CDR1 LGHDT, CDR2 YNNKEL (reference sequence). The CDR3 sequence is 15 residues long. Trimming at V came to 7 bases and at J to 4 bases, leaving 9 bases not matched to a gene. CDR3 nucleotide sequence: TGTGCCAGCACCGTGGGGGGGACAGGGGTCACTGAAGCTTTCTTT. This translates into CASTVGGTGVTEAFF.

The rearrangement uses TRBV12-3 or TRBV12-4 and TRBJ2-7; TRBD1 might be the D (5 bases). V shed 6 bases and J shed 13 bases, with 19 bases lying between them. The CDR3 length is 12 residues. The CDR3 here is CASSTNYRFQYF. The DNA for the CDR3 is TGTGCCAGCAGCACCAACTACAGGTTTCAATACTTC.

This clone was picked up one time. This rearrangement joins TRBV28 to TRBJ1-4; tentatively, D is TRBD1 (5 bases). Germline V lookup: CDR1 MDHEN, CDR2 SYDVKM. This CDR3 has 11 residues. Trimming cost V 8 bases and J 8 bases, with 9 bases left between them. CDR3 loop: CASQGREKLFF. In DNA, the CDR3 is TGTGCCAGCCAGGGCCGGGAAAAACTGTTTTTT.

The V and J genes are TRBV18 and TRBJ2-6, with a possible D match to TRBD1 (5 bases). The CDR3 sequence is 16 residues long. The germline V gene encodes CDR1 KGHSH and CDR2 LQKENI. Between the trimmed V and J ends, which lost 3 bases and 0 bases, there was a span of 9 bases. CDR3 nucleotide sequence: TGTGCCAGCTCACCGACAGTTTACTCTGGGGCCAACGTCCTGACTTTC. This translates into CASSPTVYSGANVLTF.

The chain employs TRBV29-1 and TRBJ2-5; D might be TRBD2 (5 bases). The CDR3 has 13 residues. CDR1 SQVTM and CDR2 ANQGSEA come from the germline V gene. Trimming left V 4 bases short and J 5 bases short, with 14 bases between. In DNA, the CDR3 is TGCAGCGTTGCTCGCGGGCCCGAGGAGACCCAGTACTTC. It specifies CSVARGPEETQYF.